The clone carrying this T cell receptor (beta chain) turned up a few times. The germline V and J ends were trimmed by 1 base and 0 bases, with 8 bases remaining between them. This CDR3 contains 15 residues. Germline lookup yields CDR1 SGDLS and CDR2 YYNGEE. TCRB transcripts that were expressed got sequenced, as all of the isolated RNA had been reverse transcribed. Sequencing was performed with immunoSEQ multiplex PCR; in TCRdb, only in-frame clones are kept and a portion is missing. The table records over 65,000 clones, roughly 30% of them present only once. This record belongs to a study of beta chain features in type 1 diabetes.

This clonotype was sampled from a woman between 18 and 29 years old in good health. Sequencing was carried out using stem cell memory CD4+ T cells from blood. This chain joins TRBV9 and TRBJ1-3; D possibly corresponds to TRBD1 (6 bases). The CDR3 is CASSVLDSSGNTIYF. Here the CDR3 DNA reads TGTGCCAGCAGCGTATTGGACAGCTCTGGAAACACCATATATTTT. Using reference TRBV9 and TRBJ1-3 for the parts outside the CDR3, the full variable domain is DSGVTQTPKHLITATGQRVTLRCSPRSGDLSVYWYQQSLDQGLQFLIQYYNGEERAKGNILERFSAQQFPDLHSELNLSSLELGDSALYFCASSVLDSSGNTIYFGEGSWLTVV.